This entry describes one T cell receptor beta chain. In the original processing: Nucleated cell counts were estimated from reference gene primer amplification. The data were produced by immunoSEQ multiplex PCR, yet TCRdb's version contains in-frame clones alone and is incomplete. D and trimming come from the DNA, and the V and J calls and clone size come from that table. The profile shows under 250,000 clones, 80% to 90% of them singletons. The data derive from a study of blood T cell repertoires in COVID-19. Overall study context: PBMCs, B-cell-depleted T cells, or T cells were the source of the cDNA or gDNA that made up the material.

This study enrolled people aged 18 to 89 from under 25 US geographic areas. Grouping used clinical history reported by participants in a survey and questionnaire. The V gene's germline CDR1 is MNHNY and CDR2 SVGAGI (reference sequence). This CDR3 has 15 residues. The ends were cut back, 6 bases at V and 2 bases at J, with 15 bases in the middle. The chain joins TRBV6-6 to TRBJ2-3; tentatively, D is TRBD1 (6 bases). This TCR derives from a woman aged 18-35 years in a cohort exposed to, infected with or recovered from COVID-19 (not recorded which). The sample comprised PBMCs or T cells enriched from blood (not recorded which). Here the CDR3 reads CASRPGRGHTDTQYF. The CDR3 nucleotides are TGTGCCAGCAGACCCGGCCGGGGACACACAGATACGCAGTATTTT.